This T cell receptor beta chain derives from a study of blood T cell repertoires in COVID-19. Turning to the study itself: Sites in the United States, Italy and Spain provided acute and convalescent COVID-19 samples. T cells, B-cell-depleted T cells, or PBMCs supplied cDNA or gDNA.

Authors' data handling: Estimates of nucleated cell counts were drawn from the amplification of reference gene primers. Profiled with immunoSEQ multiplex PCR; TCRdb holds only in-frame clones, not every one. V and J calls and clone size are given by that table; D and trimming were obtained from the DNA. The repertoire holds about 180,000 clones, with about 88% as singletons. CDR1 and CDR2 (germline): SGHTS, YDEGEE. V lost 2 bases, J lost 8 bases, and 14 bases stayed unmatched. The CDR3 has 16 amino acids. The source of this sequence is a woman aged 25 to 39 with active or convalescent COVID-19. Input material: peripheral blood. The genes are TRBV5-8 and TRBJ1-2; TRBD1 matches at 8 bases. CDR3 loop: CASSFLRPRGREGYTF. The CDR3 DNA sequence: TGTGCCAGCAGCTTCCTGAGGCCCAGGGGGCGAGAAGGCTACACCTTC.